What follows are 26 T cell receptor beta chains derived from one specimen sequenced in a study of glioma-infiltrating T cells. Using RNA template, CDR3s of TCR alpha and beta were amplified with iRepertoire arm-PCR. TCRdb independently ran MiXCR on the multiplex PCR reads; one entry per CDR3 protein. The sample holds 150,000 to 200,000 distinct CDR3 sequences, around 42% seen once. Material for sequencing was glioma tissue, nonneoplastic brain tissue, or PBMCs (not recorded which). The receptors here all came from a human donor with low-grade glioma or glioblastoma, undergoing nonglioma brain surgery, or in good health (not recorded which).

The chain combines TRBV6-1 with TRBJ2-1, with 8 bases aligning to TRBD1. From germline, CDR1 is MNHNS and CDR2 SASEGT. This CDR3 has 15 amino acids. V dropped 7 bases and J dropped 0; count of bases not matched to a gene: 5. The chain's CDR3 is CASTLDRASYNEQFF. For the CDR3, the DNA is TGTGCCAGCACCCTGGACAGGGCCTCCTACAATGAGCAGTTCTTC.

This clonotype was seen a handful of times. With a much larger clone just one base away, this may be a read error. The V gene is TRBV20-1, the J gene TRBJ2-5; no clear D gene. Germline V CDR1 and CDR2: DFQATT, SNEGSKA (reference sequence). CDR3 length equals 13 residues. V was clipped by 3 bases and J by 1 base, with 9 bases between them. CDR3 nucleotides: TGCAGTGCTAGGGCCCCCGGCCAAGAGACCCAGTACTTC. Translated, it gives CSARAPGQETQYF.

About this clonotype itself: A clone one base away is much larger, so this may be a read error. The rearrangement uses TRBV28 and TRBJ2-7, with D unresolved. Germline V gene data show CDR1 as MDHEN and CDR2 as SYDVKM. Deletions cut 5 bases from V and 2 bases from J, with 7 bases between. This CDR3 is built from 12 residues. The CDR3 nucleotides are TGTGCCAGCAGTCAAACAGCCTACGAGCAGTACTTC. This sequence encodes CASSQTAYEQYF.

This clonotype was detected many times. The J gene is TRBJ1-6, the V gene TRBV27, with TRBD1 as a possible D gene (5 bases). V was clipped by 5 bases and J by 7 bases, with 15 bases between them. The CDR3 loop spans 15 amino acids. Germline V gives CDR1 MNHEY, CDR2 SMNVEV (reference sequence). The CDR3 sequence is CASSGGAPLNSPLHF. CDR3 DNA: TGTGCCAGCAGTGGTGGGGCTCCCCTAAATTCACCCCTCCACTTT.

CDR3 sequence reads: CSAMTGGTNEKLFF. DNA for the CDR3: TGCAGTGCTATGACAGGAGGCACTAATGAAAAACTGTTTTTT. The chain links TRBV20-1 to TRBJ1-4, with a tentative D call TRBD1 (6 bases). Germline V gene sequence: CDR1 DFQATT, CDR2 SNEGSKA (reference sequence). With 4 bases removed from V and 2 bases from J, the gap between germline ends came to 11 bases. The CDR3 is made up of 14 amino acids.

As to this clonotype: A much bigger clone sits one base away, suggesting this may be a read error. This chain links TRBV7-8 with TRBJ1-1; D gene uncertain. Germline V CDR1 and CDR2: SGHVS, FQNEAQ. This CDR3 has 14 residues. Trimming took off 2 bases at V and 2 bases at J, with 9 bases between the two ends. CDR3 sequence (DNA): TGTGCCAGCAGCTTACCGTGCCTAAACACTGAAGCTTTCTTT. Its translation: CASSLPCLNTEAFF. The whole variable domain, filled in from reference TRBV7-8 and TRBJ1-1, reads GAGVSQSPRYKVAKRGQDVALRCDPISGHVSLFWYQQALGQGPEFLTYFQNEAQLDKSGLPSDRFFAERPEGSVSTLKIQRTQQEDSAVYLCASSLPCLNTEAFFGQGTRLTVV.

Concerning this clonotype itself: A single base separates this from a much larger clone, so it may be a read error. The rearrangement uses TRBV7-2 and TRBJ2-7; a weak D match, TRBD1 (5 bases). Trimming stripped 2 bases from V and 3 bases from J, with 11 bases between. The CDR3 totals 14 residues. The germline gives CDR1 SGHTA, CDR2 FQGNSA. The chain's CDR3 is CASSLRTSNYEQYF. CDR3 bases: TGTGCCAGCAGCTTAAGGACATCAAACTACGAGCAGTACTTC.

This clonotype has a count of ten or more. The chain uses TRBV7-2 and TRBJ2-7, with no clear D. The CDR3 is made up of 15 amino acids. CDR1 is SGHTA and CDR2 is FQGNSA in the germline V gene. V dropped 1 base and J dropped 4 bases, with 14 bases sitting between them. CDR3 sequence reads: CASSLVIQNAYEQYF. The DNA for the CDR3 is TGTGCCAGCAGCTTAGTAATACAGAATGCATACGAGCAGTACTTC.

The chain has TRBV14 and TRBJ2-7; D call uncertain. From germline, CDR1 is SGHDN and CDR2 FVKESK. V lost 1 base, J lost 9 bases, and 13 bases lay in between. CDR3 size: 13 residues. The CDR3 DNA follows: TGTGCCAGCAGCCAAGTGTATTCTGGGTGGCAGTACTTC. It codes for CASSQVYSGWQYF.

This clonotype was detected many times. The rearrangement uses TRBV20-1 and TRBJ2-7, with 7 bases lining up with TRBD1. This CDR3 is 14 amino acids long. J was trimmed by 3 bases and V by 0 bases; bases with no gene match: 5. Germline-derived CDR1 and CDR2 are DFQATT and SNEGSKA (reference sequence). The CDR3 DNA reads as TGCAGTGCTAGAGATAAGGGACAGATCTACGAGCAGTACTTC. Its translation is CSARDKGQIYEQYF.

The chain uses TRBV3-1 and TRBJ2-7; perhaps TRBD1 as D (5 bases). Germline V gene data show CDR1 as LGHDT and CDR2 as YNNKEL (reference sequence). V lost 2 bases, J lost 7 bases, and 15 bases lay in between. The CDR3 runs 14 residues. The DNA for the CDR3 is TGTGCCAGCAGCCAATCGTCCAAGGGGCCAGAGCAGTACTTC. Amino acid sequence: CASSQSSKGPEQYF.

In this sample, this clonotype turned up many times. V usage is TRBV19 and J usage is TRBJ1-5; D not resolved. This CDR3 region has 13 residues. The V end lost 5 bases, the J end lost 3 bases, and 8 bases lay between the germline ends. Germline V CDR1 and CDR2: LNHDA, SQIVND (reference sequence). The CDR3 sequence is CASSQTANQPQHF. CDR3 nucleotide sequence: TGTGCCAGTAGTCAAACCGCCAATCAGCCCCAGCATTTT.

This clonotype occurred many times. J is TRBJ2-1 and V is TRBV2; 10 bases are shared with TRBD1. The CDR3 is 14 residues long. Germline loops: CDR1 SNHLY, CDR2 FYNNEI. The V segment lost 5 bases and the J segment 8 bases; nucleotides outside the gene matches: 6. CDR3 in amino acids: CASSLLGQGDEQFF. As DNA, the CDR3 is TGTGCCAGCAGTTTACTTGGACAGGGGGATGAGCAGTTCTTC.

This rearrangement joins TRBV5-1 to TRBJ2-7, with TRBD1 matching over 10 bases. The V and J ends lost 4 bases and 5 bases, in that order; junction bases with no gene match: 6. The CDR3 is made up of 14 amino acids. Germline loops: CDR1 SGHRS, CDR2 YFSETQ. CDR3 sequence: CASSLRDRGHEQYF. CDR3 nucleotides: TGCGCCAGCAGCCTCCGGGACAGGGGCCACGAGCAGTACTTC.

Remarks on this clonotype: Possible read error: a much larger clone is one base away. The chain links TRBV27 to TRBJ1-2, with D possibly TRBD1 on 5 matching bases. The V and J ends lost 2 bases and 1 base respectively, with 26 bases between them. Germline loops: CDR1 MNHEY, CDR2 SMNVEV (reference sequence). This CDR3 spans 20 amino acids. This chain's CDR3 is CASSLAPTGQNSSFNYGYTF. As DNA, the CDR3 is TGTGCCAGCAGTTTAGCTCCAACAGGCCAAAACTCCTCTTTTAACTATGGCTACACCTTC.

This clonotype came up a few times. One base away lies a much larger clone, so this may be a sequencing read error. This chain joins TRBV20-1 and TRBJ2-5; maybe TRBD2 (6 bases). Germline values: CDR1 DFQATT, CDR2 SNEGSKA (reference sequence). This CDR3 comprises 15 residues. CDR3 DNA: TGCAGTGCTAGAGATCTCGGGCTAGCGCAAGAGACCAAGTACTTC. Protein sequence: CSARDLGLAQETKYF.

V is TRBV4-1 and J is TRBJ2-5; D is unclear. The CDR3 is 14 residues long. Germline values: CDR1 MGHRA, CDR2 YSYEKL. V lost 1 base and J 1 base, leaving 7 bases between the germline ends. The CDR3 protein is CASSQATGQETQYF. The DNA for the CDR3 is TGCGCCAGCAGCCAAGCTACCGGCCAAGAGACCCAGTACTTC.

Only a few counts were recorded for this clonotype. One base away lies a much larger clone, so this may be a sequencing read error. The chain couples TRBV7-6 to TRBJ2-7; D might be TRBD1 (5 bases). The V end was cut by 3 bases, the J end by 9 bases, with 12 bases between. The length of the CDR3 is 12 residues. The germline gives CDR1 SGHVS, CDR2 FNYEAQ. The CDR3 sequence is CASSFVGEGQYF. As DNA, the CDR3 is TGTGCCAGCAGCTTTGTAGGGGAAGGGCAGTACTTC.

By sample share, this clonotype is medium-sized. The V call is TRBV18, the J call TRBJ2-3; no reliable D call. The V end was cut by 8 bases, the J end by 2 bases, with 5 bases between. The V gene's germline CDR1 is KGHSH and CDR2 LQKENI. CDR3 length equals 11 residues. The DNA of the CDR3 is TGTGCCAGCAGTGACACAGATACGCAGTATTTT. Its translation is CASSDTDTQYF.

This clonotype was seen at least ten times. The V call is TRBV3-1, the J call TRBJ2-5; TRBD1 matches at 7 bases. Trimming cost V 5 bases and J 2 bases; bases outside gene matches: 8. Germline V gene lookup returns CDR1 LGHDT and CDR2 YNNKEL (reference sequence). The CDR3 loop spans 15 amino acids. The CDR3 region is CASSFGTAGQETQYF. The CDR3 DNA sequence: TGTGCCAGCAGCTTCGGGACAGCCGGTCAAGAGACCCAGTACTTC.

This clonotype was seen only once. A much larger clone lies one base from this, so it may be a read error. This chain uses TRBV7-2 with TRBJ2-7; D uncertain. The V end lost 1 base, the J end lost 8 bases, and 21 bases lay between the germline ends. This CDR3 has 16 amino acids. Germline V gene sequence: CDR1 SGHTA, CDR2 FQGNSA. CDR3 nucleotides: TGTGCCAGCAGCTTAGGAACCCCGAAAACGGGCGCCCAGCAGTACTTC. This translates into CASSLGTPKTGAQQYF.

This clonotype was seen many times. The chain links TRBV2 to TRBJ1-4; D gene uncertain. The CDR3 extends over 10 amino acids. Germline CDR1 and CDR2: SNHLY and FYNNEI. Trimming left V 6 bases short and J 8 bases short, with 4 bases between. CDR3 loop: CASRPEKLFF. The CDR3 DNA follows: TGTGCCAGCAGACCCGAAAAACTGTTTTTT.

This clonotype was picked up many times. The chain employs TRBV28 and TRBJ1-1; D is unclear. Germline CDR1 reads MDHEN; CDR2 reads SYDVKM. Trimming stripped 5 bases from V and 7 bases from J, with 11 bases between. The CDR3 totals 12 residues. The CDR3 region is CASSPETDEAFF. As DNA, the CDR3 is TGTGCCAGCAGTCCGGAGACGGATGAAGCTTTCTTT.

A few counts support this clonotype. The rearrangement links TRBV3-1 to TRBJ1-2; a possible D gene is TRBD1 (5 bases). V was shortened by 5 bases and J by 8 bases, with 15 bases between the two germline ends. The germline CDR1 and CDR2 sequences are LGHDT and YNNKEL (reference sequence). The CDR3 has 13 residues. The chain's CDR3 is CASSTDGTWGYTF. The CDR3 DNA follows: TGTGCCAGCAGCACGGACGGGACTTGGGGCTACACCTTC.

On this clonotype: A clone one base away is much larger, so this may be a read error. The J gene is TRBJ2-1, the V gene TRBV20-1; D tentatively fits TRBD1 or TRBD2 (5 bases each). Germline V gives CDR1 DFQATT, CDR2 SNEGSKA (reference sequence). This CDR3 has 15 residues. In DNA, the CDR3 is TGCAGTGCTAGACGTTTAGAGGGGTTCTACAATGGGCAGTTCTTC. Translation: CSARRLEGFYNGQFF.

This clonotype was counted ten times or more. This chain connects TRBV2 to TRBJ2-1; 8 bases align to TRBD2. The junction had 8 bases not matched to a gene; V was cut back by 2 bases and J by 5 bases. The CDR3 runs to 16 residues. Germline CDR1 and CDR2: SNHLY and FYNNEI. The CDR3 sequence: CASSESVAGTDNEQFF. The CDR3 nucleotides are TGTGCCAGCAGTGAATCGGTAGCGGGAACAGACAATGAGCAGTTCTTC. Variable domain in full (rest from reference TRBV2 and TRBJ2-1): EPEVTQTPSHQVTQMGQEVILRCVPISNHLYFYWYRQILGQKVEFLVSFYNNEISEKSEIFDDQFSVERPDGSNFTLKIRSTKLEDSAMYFCASSESVAGTDNEQFFGPGTRLTVL.